The TCR beta chain described here comes from a study of T cell responses to AZD1222 COVID-19 vaccine. Study findings and constraints: Unmutated variant regions are reportedly targeted by nearly half of spike-specific TCRs.

With regard to this clone: Antigen: not known.

Profiling relied on immunoSEQ multiplex PCR, and the TCRdb table lists in-frame clones only, not all of them. The sample has about 84,000 clones, approximately 83% seen once. The CDR3 covers 14 residues. Trimming took off 6 bases at V and 2 bases at J, with 13 bases between the two ends. The V gene's germline CDR1 is MNHEY and CDR2 SMNVEV (reference sequence). This material consisted of peripheral blood, taken 28 days after the second AZD1222 dose. The chain has TRBV27 and TRBJ1-1, with a tentative D call TRBD1 (6 bases). The TCR originated in an adult who received the AZD1222 COVID-19 vaccine. CDR3 region: CASSLGQVNTEAFF. The CDR3 DNA follows: TGTGCCAGCAGCCTGGGACAAGTAAACACTGAAGCTTTCTTT.